This TCR beta chain was obtained from a study of blood T cell repertoires in COVID-19. The data were produced by immunoSEQ multiplex PCR, yet TCRdb's version contains in-frame clones alone and is incomplete. Of about 430,000 clones in the sample, over 75% are singletons; the top ten hold 1.4% to 1.5%. Between the trimmed V and J ends, which lost 4 bases and 8 bases, there was a span of 14 bases. Germline-derived CDR1 and CDR2 are LNHDA and SQIVND (reference sequence). The CDR3 is made up of 14 amino acids. Participant age was about 18 to 89 years, and participants resided in approximately 24 US areas. Membership in each cohort depended on participant-reported clinical history.

Specimen: PBMCs or T cells enriched from blood (not recorded which). The chain recombines TRBV19 with TRBJ1-4; D might be TRBD1 (6 bases). The source is a woman younger than 30 who had been exposed to COVID-19. CDR3 nucleotides: TGTGCCAGTAGTAGCTGGGGGCTCGACGAAAAACTGTTTTTT. It translates to CASSSWGLDEKLFF.